The 27 T cell receptor beta chains presented below share a single source sample, sequenced in a study of blood T cell repertoires in COVID-19. Produced via immunoSEQ multiplex PCR; TCRdb's table is partial and in-frame only. This sample carries roughly 79,000 clones, roughly 84% of them seen once, and the ten largest clones take 3% to 4.5%. The sequencing input was peripheral blood. Receptors originate from a man aged 50-60 years with acute or convalescent COVID-19.

The rearrangement links TRBV5-4 to TRBJ2-1; 10 bases match TRBD2. Germline values: CDR1 SGHNT, CDR2 YYREEE (reference sequence). The length of the CDR3 is 15 residues. V gave up 4 bases and J gave up 8 bases; unmatched junction bases: 9. The chain's CDR3 is CASSALAGGRDEQFF. CDR3 bases: TGTGCCAGCAGCGCCTTAGCGGGAGGCCGGGATGAGCAGTTCTTC. Based on the CDR3 plus reference TRBV5-4 and TRBJ2-1, the full variable domain is ETGVTQSPTHLIKTRGQQVTLRCSSQSGHNTVSWYQQALGQGPQFIFQYYREEENGRGNFPPRFSGLQFPNYSSELNVNALELDDSALYLCASSALAGGRDEQFFGPGTRLTVL.

The chain couples TRBV24-1 to TRBJ2-3, with D possibly being TRBD2 (5 bases). CDR1 KGHDR and CDR2 SFDVKD come from the germline V gene. V lost 1 base, J lost 1 base, and 20 bases lay in between. The CDR3 spans 19 residues. DNA of the CDR3: TGTGCCACCAGTGATTTTCCGTTACTAGTGGAGATTCGCACAGATACGCAGTATTTT. This sequence encodes CATSDFPLLVEIRTDTQYF.

The rearrangement joins TRBV18 to TRBJ2-1; 7 bases align to TRBD2. The germline CDR1 and CDR2 sequences are KGHSH and LQKENI. The CDR3 sequence is 15 residues long. Germline trimming cut 5 bases from V and 0 bases from J; bases unmatched to any gene: 4. CDR3 bases: TGTGCCAGCTCATCTAGCGGAACCTCCTACAATGAGCAGTTCTTC. Amino acids: CASSSSGTSYNEQFF.

The chain is built from TRBV9 and TRBJ2-5; 9 positions match TRBD2. CDR1 SGDLS and CDR2 YYNGEE come from the germline V gene. The CDR3 spans 15 residues. J gave up 1 base and V 2 bases, and 3 bases lay outside the gene matches. CDR3 bases: TGTGCCAGCAGCGTTGCTAGCGGGGCCCAAGAGACCCAGTACTTC. It specifies CASSVASGAQETQYF.

The chain recombines TRBV4-3 with TRBJ2-7; D is perhaps TRBD2 (5 bases). Germline CDR1 LGHNA, CDR2 YSLEER. The CDR3 is 15 amino acids. V was cut by 4 bases and J by 4 bases, with 17 bases left in between. As DNA, the CDR3 is TGCGCCAGCAGCCTCCGACTACAGAAATCTTACGAGCAGTACTTC. Encoded protein: CASSLRLQKSYEQYF.

The table lists this clone with a count of one. The chain links TRBV6-2 or TRBV6-3 to TRBJ1-2; weak D call: TRBD1 (5 bases). The V gene's germline CDR1 is MNHEY and CDR2 SVGEGT. Trimming stripped 6 bases from V and 3 bases from J, with 11 bases between. The CDR3 runs to 13 residues. CDR3 amino acids: CASSHRGDYGYTF. The CDR3 DNA reads TGTGCCAGCAGCCACCGGGGGGACTATGGCTACACCTTC.

The genes are TRBV4-1 and TRBJ1-1, with 7 nucleotides matching TRBD1. The CDR3 runs to 15 residues. J lost 5 bases, V lost 2 bases, and 8 bases had no gene match. Germline values: CDR1 MGHRA, CDR2 YSYEKL. CDR3 sequence reads: CASSQTVSGGTEAFF. DNA of the CDR3: TGCGCCAGCAGCCAAACGGTTTCAGGGGGTACTGAAGCTTTCTTT.

The V call is TRBV10-2, the J call TRBJ2-1, with TRBD2 identical over 11 bases. Losses at the gene ends were 2 bases for V and 6 bases for J; bases not matched to a gene: 0. CDR1 WSHSY and CDR2 SAAADI come from the germline V gene. The CDR3 loop spans 14 amino acids. The CDR3 DNA follows: TGCGCCAGCAGTGAGACTAGCGGGAGCAATGAGCAGTTCTTC. Residues: CASSETSGSNEQFF.

The chain employs TRBV6-5 and TRBJ1-1, with TRBD1 identical over 7 bases. This CDR3 region has 14 residues. Trimming took 4 bases from V and 0 from J; bases not matched to a gene: 2. Germline-derived CDR1 and CDR2 are MNHEY and SVGAGI. Here the CDR3 DNA reads TGTGCCAGCAGTTTGGGACAGATGAACACTGAAGCTTTCTTT. Its translation: CASSLGQMNTEAFF.

This chain joins TRBV5-1 and TRBJ2-7, with 8 bases aligning to TRBD1. Germline V gives CDR1 SGHRS, CDR2 YFSETQ. V shed 5 bases and J 6 bases; nucleotides not matched to a gene: 7. The CDR3 covers 13 residues. The CDR3 sequence: CASRSGQGREQYF. As DNA, the CDR3 is TGCGCCAGCAGATCCGGACAGGGACGCGAGCAGTACTTC.

The gene calls are TRBV30 and TRBJ2-5; 8 bases agree with TRBD2. V gave up 0 bases and J gave up 6 bases; unmatched junction bases: 9. Germline-derived CDR1 and CDR2 are GTSNPN and SVGIG (reference sequence). The CDR3 sequence is 15 residues long. The CDR3 is CAWSVRGGLQKTQYF. CDR3 in DNA: TGTGCCTGGAGTGTACGGGGGGGACTCCAGAAGACCCAGTACTTC.

CDR3 residues: CASSPEMRAGELFF. The CDR3 coding sequence is TGTGCCAGCAGTCCAGAAATGCGGGCCGGGGAGCTGTTTTTT. The gene calls are TRBV28 and TRBJ2-2; D might be TRBD2 (5 bases). In germline, CDR1 is MDHEN, CDR2 SYDVKM. The CDR3 loop spans 14 amino acids. V lost 5 bases and J 6 bases, leaving 13 bases between the germline ends.

A few counts support this clone. The V and J genes are TRBV30 and TRBJ2-3, with a weak D call TRBD2 (6 bases). Per germline, CDR1 GTSNPN and CDR2 SVGIG (reference sequence). V lost 0 bases and J lost 1, with 11 bases in between. The CDR3 is 15 amino acids. CDR3 nucleotide sequence: TGTGCCTGGAGTGTACTCGGCGGGGGCACAGATACGCAGTATTTT. This codes for CAWSVLGGGTDTQYF.

This rearrangement joins TRBV7-6 to TRBJ1-1; D gene ambiguous. Germline assignment: CDR1 SGHVS and CDR2 FNYEAQ. This CDR3 is 13 amino acids long. Trimming pared 5 bases from V and 1 base from J, leaving 8 bases between. CDR3 nucleotide sequence: TGTGCCAGCAGCCCAGGCCCGAACACTGAAGCTTTCTTT. Protein product: CASSPGPNTEAFF.

The chain combines TRBV12-5 with TRBJ2-1; 12 nucleotides align to TRBD2. CDR1 and CDR2 (germline): LGHNT, FRNRAP. Germline trimming cut 7 bases from V and 4 bases from J; bases unmatched to any gene: 11. The CDR3 is 17 residues long. The DNA for the CDR3 is TGTGCTAGTGCCCCGACTAGCGGGGGAAGCCAATACAATGAGCAGTTCTTC. Translating it yields CASAPTSGGSQYNEQFF.

This clone was seen a handful of times. V and J are TRBV7-9 and TRBJ2-2; TRBD2 agrees at 8 bases. The CDR3 extends over 16 amino acids. Germline values: CDR1 SEHNR, CDR2 FQNEAQ (reference sequence). V lost 6 bases, J lost 7 bases, and 13 bases stayed unmatched. The DNA of the CDR3 is TGTGCCAGCAGTGACATCCCGACTAGCGTAGGCGGGGAGCTGTTTTTT. Protein sequence: CASSDIPTSVGGELFF.

This chain links TRBV10-2 with TRBJ1-5; perhaps TRBD1 as D (6 bases). The CDR3 extends over 13 amino acids. V lost 8 bases and J 4 bases, leaving 12 bases between the germline ends. Germline CDR1 and CDR2: WSHSY and SAAADI. DNA of the CDR3: TGCGCCAGCCGCCAGGGGTGGAATCAGCCCCAGCATTTT. It is translated as CASRQGWNQPQHF.

The V and J genes are TRBV5-1 and TRBJ2-1, with 7 bases identical to TRBD1. After removal of 3 bases from V and 1 base from J, the junction contained 4 bases not matched to a gene. There are 15 residues in the CDR3. In germline, CDR1 is SGHRS, CDR2 YFSETQ. In DNA form, the CDR3 reads TGCGCCAGCAGCTCTACAGGGGAGTCCTACAATGAGCAGTTCTTC. This translates into CASSSTGESYNEQFF.

The chain joins TRBV4-3 to TRBJ2-1; no firm D call. This CDR3 region has 14 residues. Trimming removed 4 bases from V and 8 bases from J, with 15 bases in between. Germline-derived CDR1 and CDR2 are LGHNA and YSLEER. CDR3 coding DNA: TGCGCCAGCAGCCCTTCGTTACTCAGCGATGAGCAGTTCTTC. Translation: CASSPSLLSDEQFF.

V usage is TRBV6-5 and J usage is TRBJ2-5; TRBD2 is a possible D gene (6 bases). There are 13 residues in the CDR3. Germline assignment: CDR1 MNHEY and CDR2 SVGAGI. The V and J ends lost 10 bases and 5 bases respectively, with 17 bases between them. The CDR3 DNA reads as TGTGCCACCACTGGGGGACTGAGGGAGACCCAGTACTTC. Protein: CATTGGLRETQYF.

The chain couples TRBV7-2 to TRBJ2-7, with no clear D. The CDR3 has 15 amino acids. CDR1 SGHTA and CDR2 FQGNSA come from the germline V gene. V dropped 5 bases and J dropped 0 bases, with 14 bases sitting between them. The CDR3 sequence: CASSPSPPSSYEQYF. The CDR3 region has the DNA TGTGCCAGCAGCCCCAGTCCCCCCAGCTCCTACGAGCAGTACTTC. Filled out from reference TRBV7-2 and TRBJ2-7, the complete variable domain reads GAGVSQSPSNKVTEKGKDVELRCDPISGHTALYWYRQSLGQGLEFLIYFQGNSAPDKSGLPSDRFSAERTGGSVSTLTIQRTQQEDSAVYLCASSPSPPSSYEQYFGPGTRLTVT.

This rearrangement joins TRBV5-1 to TRBJ2-7, with D maybe TRBD1 (6 bases). V lost 2 bases, J lost 3 bases, and 15 bases lay in between. Germline CDR1 SGHRS, CDR2 YFSETQ. This CDR3 spans 15 amino acids. The CDR3 sequence: CASSFLDSINYEQYF. Written as DNA, the CDR3 is TGCGCCAGCAGCTTCTTGGACAGTATCAACTACGAGCAGTACTTC.

This chain joins TRBV19 and TRBJ2-7; D remains unclear. The germline gives CDR1 LNHDA, CDR2 SQIVND (reference sequence). Trimming pared 5 bases from V and 2 bases from J, leaving 10 bases between. The CDR3 covers 13 residues. CDR3 DNA sequence: TGTGCCAGTAGTTACAGCCAGACCTACGAGCAGTACTTC. Encoded protein: CASSYSQTYEQYF.

The V call is TRBV5-1, the J call TRBJ1-1; 7 nucleotides agree with TRBD1. After removal of 4 bases from V and 6 bases from J, the junction contained 9 bases not matched to a gene. Germline CDR1 SGHRS, CDR2 YFSETQ. The length of the CDR3 is 14 residues. CDR3 residues: CASSTGQDPPEAFF. CDR3 coding DNA: TGCGCCAGCAGCACTGGACAGGACCCTCCTGAAGCTTTCTTT.

The J gene is TRBJ2-3, the V gene TRBV7-8; D is possibly TRBD2 (5 bases). Between the trimmed V and J ends, which lost 1 base and 1 base, there was a span of 12 bases. The CDR3 runs 16 residues. Germline V gives CDR1 SGHVS, CDR2 FQNEAQ. In DNA, the CDR3 is TGTGCCAGCAGCTTAGGACGTGGACTCCGCACAGATACGCAGTATTTT. It is translated as CASSLGRGLRTDTQYF.

The chain joins TRBV5-6 to TRBJ1-2; unclear D gene. The CDR3 contains 13 residues. Per the germline V gene, CDR1 is SGHDT and CDR2 is YYEEEE. The V and J ends lost 0 bases and 7 bases respectively, with 10 bases between them. CDR3: CASSLVRGGGYTF. CDR3 nucleotide sequence: TGTGCCAGCAGCTTGGTCCGAGGCGGTGGCTACACCTTC.

The V gene is TRBV9, the J gene TRBJ2-1; 9 bases map to TRBD2. CDR3 length: 17 amino acids. CDR1 is SGDLS and CDR2 is YYNGEE in the germline V gene. Trimming cost V 4 bases and J 0 bases; bases outside gene matches: 8. The CDR3 loop is CASSPVAGASSYNEQFF. The CDR3 DNA follows: TGTGCCAGCAGCCCCGTAGCGGGGGCCAGCTCCTACAATGAGCAGTTCTTC.